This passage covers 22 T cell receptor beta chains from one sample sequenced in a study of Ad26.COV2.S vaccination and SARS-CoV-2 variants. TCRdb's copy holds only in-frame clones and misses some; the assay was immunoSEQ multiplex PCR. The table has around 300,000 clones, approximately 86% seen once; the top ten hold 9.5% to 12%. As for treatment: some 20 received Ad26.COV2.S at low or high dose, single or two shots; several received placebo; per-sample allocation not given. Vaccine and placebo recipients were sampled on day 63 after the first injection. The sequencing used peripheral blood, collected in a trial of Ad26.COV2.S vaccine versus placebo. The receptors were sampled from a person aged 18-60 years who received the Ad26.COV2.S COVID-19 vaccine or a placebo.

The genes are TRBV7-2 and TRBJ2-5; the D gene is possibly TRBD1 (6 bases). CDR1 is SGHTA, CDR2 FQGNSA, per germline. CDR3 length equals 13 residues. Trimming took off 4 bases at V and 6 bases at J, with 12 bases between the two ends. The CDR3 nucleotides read TGTGCCAGCAGCTATCACAGGGTCCAGACCCAGTACTTC. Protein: CASSYHRVQTQYF.

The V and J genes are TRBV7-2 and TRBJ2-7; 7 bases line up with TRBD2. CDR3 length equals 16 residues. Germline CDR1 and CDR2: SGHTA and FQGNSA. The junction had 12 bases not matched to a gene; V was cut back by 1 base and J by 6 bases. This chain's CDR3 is CASSLVSGGRESEQYF. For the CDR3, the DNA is TGTGCCAGCAGCTTAGTTTCTGGTGGGAGGGAGTCCGAGCAGTACTTC.

The CDR3 reads CASSLPGVANTEAFF. For the CDR3, the DNA is TGTGCCAGCAGCTTACCCGGGGTGGCGAACACTGAAGCTTTCTTT. The chain couples TRBV5-4 to TRBJ1-1, with D unclear. The CDR3 has 15 amino acids. In germline, CDR1 is SGHNT, CDR2 YYREEE (reference sequence). V was pared by 2 bases and J by 1 base, with 12 bases between.

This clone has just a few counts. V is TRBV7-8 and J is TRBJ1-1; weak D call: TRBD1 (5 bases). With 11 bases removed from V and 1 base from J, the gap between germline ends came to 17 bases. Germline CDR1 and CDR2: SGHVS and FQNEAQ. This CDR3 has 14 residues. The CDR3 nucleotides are TGTGCCGCGGGGGGGAGTCAAGGGAACACTGAAGCTTTCTTT. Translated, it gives CAAGGSQGNTEAFF.

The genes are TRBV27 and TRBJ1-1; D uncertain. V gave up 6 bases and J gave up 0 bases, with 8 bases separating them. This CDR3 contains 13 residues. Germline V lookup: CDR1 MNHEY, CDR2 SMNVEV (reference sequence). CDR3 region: CASSYGMNTEAFF. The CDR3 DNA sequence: TGTGCCAGCAGCTACGGAATGAACACTGAAGCTTTCTTT.

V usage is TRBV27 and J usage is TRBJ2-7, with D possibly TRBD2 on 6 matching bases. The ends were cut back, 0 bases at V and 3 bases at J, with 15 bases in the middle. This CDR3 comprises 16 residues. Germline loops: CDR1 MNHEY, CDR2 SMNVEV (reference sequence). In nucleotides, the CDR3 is TGTGCCAGCAGTTTATCATCCTCCGGGGGAGGCTACGAGCAGTACTTC. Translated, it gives CASSLSSSGGGYEQYF.

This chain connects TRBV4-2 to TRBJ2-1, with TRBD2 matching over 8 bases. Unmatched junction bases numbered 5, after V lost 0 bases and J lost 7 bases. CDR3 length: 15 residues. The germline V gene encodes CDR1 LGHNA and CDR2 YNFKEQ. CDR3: CASSQDQRERNEQFF. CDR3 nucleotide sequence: TGTGCCAGCAGCCAAGATCAGCGGGAGAGGAATGAGCAGTTCTTC.

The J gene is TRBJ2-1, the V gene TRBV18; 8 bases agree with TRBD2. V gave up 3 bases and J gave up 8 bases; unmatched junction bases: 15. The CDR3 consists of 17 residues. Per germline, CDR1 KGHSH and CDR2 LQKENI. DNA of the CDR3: TGTGCCAGCTCACCTTCCCAAGCGGGAGCCTTCGGAGATGAGCAGTTCTTC. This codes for CASSPSQAGAFGDEQFF.

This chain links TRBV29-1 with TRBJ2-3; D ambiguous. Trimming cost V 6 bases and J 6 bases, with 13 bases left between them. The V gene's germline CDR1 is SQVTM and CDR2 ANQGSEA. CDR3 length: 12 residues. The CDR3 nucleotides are TGCAGCGTCCGACCGGGCCCCGATACGCAGTATTTT. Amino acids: CSVRPGPDTQYF.

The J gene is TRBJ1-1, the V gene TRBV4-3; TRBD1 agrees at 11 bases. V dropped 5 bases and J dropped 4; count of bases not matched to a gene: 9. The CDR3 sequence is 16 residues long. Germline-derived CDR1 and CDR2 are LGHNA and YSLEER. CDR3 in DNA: TGCGCCAGCAGCGTCCGGGACAGGGGGTATGGCACTGAAGCTTTCTTT. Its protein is CASSVRDRGYGTEAFF.

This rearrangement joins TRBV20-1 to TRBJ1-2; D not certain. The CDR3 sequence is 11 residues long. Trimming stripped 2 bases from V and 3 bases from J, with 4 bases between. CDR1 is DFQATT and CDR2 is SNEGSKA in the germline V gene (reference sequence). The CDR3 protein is CSARQDYGYTF. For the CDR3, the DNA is TGCAGTGCTAGACAAGACTATGGCTACACCTTC.

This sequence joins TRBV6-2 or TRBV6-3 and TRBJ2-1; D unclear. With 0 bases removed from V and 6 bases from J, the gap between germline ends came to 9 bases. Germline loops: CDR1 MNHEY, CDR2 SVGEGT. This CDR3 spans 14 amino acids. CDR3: CASSYSSTRNEQFF. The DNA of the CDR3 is TGTGCCAGCAGTTACTCGAGTACGCGCAATGAGCAGTTCTTC.

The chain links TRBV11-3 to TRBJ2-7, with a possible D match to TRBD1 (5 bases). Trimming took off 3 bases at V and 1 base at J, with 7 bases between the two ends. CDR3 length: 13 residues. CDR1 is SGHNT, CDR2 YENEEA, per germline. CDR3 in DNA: TGTGCCAGCAGCTTTGGGGCATCCTACGAGCAGTACTTC. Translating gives CASSFGASYEQYF.

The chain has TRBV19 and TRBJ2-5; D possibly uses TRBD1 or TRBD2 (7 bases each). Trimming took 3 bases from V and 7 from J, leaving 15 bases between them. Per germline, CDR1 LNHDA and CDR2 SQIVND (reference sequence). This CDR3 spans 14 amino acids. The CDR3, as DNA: TGTGCCAGTAGTATCAGTACCAGGGGGGGGACCCAGTACTTC. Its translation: CASSISTRGGTQYF.

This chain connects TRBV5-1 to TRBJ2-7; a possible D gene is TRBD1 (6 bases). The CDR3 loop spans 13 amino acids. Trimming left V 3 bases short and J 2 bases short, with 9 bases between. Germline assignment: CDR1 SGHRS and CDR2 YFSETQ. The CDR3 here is CASSSQGTYEQYF. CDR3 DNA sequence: TGCGCCAGCAGCTCACAGGGAACCTACGAGCAGTACTTC.

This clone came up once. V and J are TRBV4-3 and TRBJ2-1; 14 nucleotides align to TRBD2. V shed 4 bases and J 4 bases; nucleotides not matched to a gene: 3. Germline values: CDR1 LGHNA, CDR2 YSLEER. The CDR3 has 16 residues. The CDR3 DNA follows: TGCGCCAGCAGCCGGGGGACTAGCGGGAGTTACAATGAGCAGTTCTTC. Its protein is CASSRGTSGSYNEQFF.

CDR3 sequence: CASSADSSSYNSPLHF. DNA of the CDR3: TGTGCCAGCAGCGCCGACTCAAGCTCCTATAATTCACCCCTCCACTTT. This sequence joins TRBV9 and TRBJ1-6; D gene uncertain. With 3 bases removed from V and 0 bases from J, the gap between germline ends came to 10 bases. The CDR3 runs 16 residues. In germline, CDR1 is SGDLS, CDR2 YYNGEE. The full variable domain, with the rest looked up from reference TRBV9 and TRBJ1-6, is DSGVTQTPKHLITATGQRVTLRCSPRSGDLSVYWYQQSLDQGLQFLIQYYNGEERAKGNILERFSAQQFPDLHSELNLSSLELGDSALYFCASSADSSSYNSPLHFGNGTRLTVT.

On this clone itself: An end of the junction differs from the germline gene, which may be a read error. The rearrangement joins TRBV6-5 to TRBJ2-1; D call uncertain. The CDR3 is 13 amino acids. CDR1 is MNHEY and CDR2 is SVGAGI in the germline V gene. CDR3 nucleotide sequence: TGTGCCAGTGCACCCCGCTCCAACAATGAGCAGTTCTTC. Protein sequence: CASAPRSNNEQFF.

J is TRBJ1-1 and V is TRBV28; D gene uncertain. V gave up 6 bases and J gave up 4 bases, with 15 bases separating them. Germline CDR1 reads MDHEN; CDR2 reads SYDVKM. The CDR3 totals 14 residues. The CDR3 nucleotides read TGTGCCAGCAGCGAGCTCCCCTTTGGCACTGAAGCTTTCTTT. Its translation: CASSELPFGTEAFF.

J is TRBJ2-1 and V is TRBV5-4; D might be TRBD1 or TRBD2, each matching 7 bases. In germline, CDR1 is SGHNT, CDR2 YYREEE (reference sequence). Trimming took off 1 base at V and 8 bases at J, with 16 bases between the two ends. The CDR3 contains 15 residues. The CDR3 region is CASSLSGGGIYEQFF. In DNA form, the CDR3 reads TGTGCCAGCAGCTTGTCAGGGGGGGGCATCTATGAGCAGTTCTTC. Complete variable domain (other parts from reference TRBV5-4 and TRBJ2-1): ETGVTQSPTHLIKTRGQQVTLRCSSQSGHNTVSWYQQALGQGPQFIFQYYREEENGRGNFPPRFSGLQFPNYSSELNVNALELDDSALYLCASSLSGGGIYEQFFGPGTRLTVL.

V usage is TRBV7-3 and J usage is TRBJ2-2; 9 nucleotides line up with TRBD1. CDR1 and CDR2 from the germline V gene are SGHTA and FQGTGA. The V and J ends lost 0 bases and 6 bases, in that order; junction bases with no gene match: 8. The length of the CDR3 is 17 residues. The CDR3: CASSLTPQGASSGELFF. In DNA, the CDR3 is TGTGCCAGCAGCTTAACCCCACAGGGGGCGAGTTCCGGGGAGCTGTTTTTT.

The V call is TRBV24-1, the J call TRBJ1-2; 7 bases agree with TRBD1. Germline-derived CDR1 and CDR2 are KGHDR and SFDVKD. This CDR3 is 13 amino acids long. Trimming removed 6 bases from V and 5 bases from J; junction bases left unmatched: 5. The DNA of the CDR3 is TGTGCCACCAGTACCGGGACAGAGTATGGCTACACCTTC. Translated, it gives CATSTGTEYGYTF.